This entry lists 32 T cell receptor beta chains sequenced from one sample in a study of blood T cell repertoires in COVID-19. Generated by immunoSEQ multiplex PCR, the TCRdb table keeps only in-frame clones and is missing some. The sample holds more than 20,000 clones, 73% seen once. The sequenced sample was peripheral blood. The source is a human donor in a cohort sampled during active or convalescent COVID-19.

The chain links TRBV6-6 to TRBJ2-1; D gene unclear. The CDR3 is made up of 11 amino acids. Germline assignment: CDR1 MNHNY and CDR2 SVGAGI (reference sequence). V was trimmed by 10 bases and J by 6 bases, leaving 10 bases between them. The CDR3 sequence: CATEWFNEQFF. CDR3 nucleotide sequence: TGTGCCACCGAGTGGTTCAATGAGCAGTTCTTC.

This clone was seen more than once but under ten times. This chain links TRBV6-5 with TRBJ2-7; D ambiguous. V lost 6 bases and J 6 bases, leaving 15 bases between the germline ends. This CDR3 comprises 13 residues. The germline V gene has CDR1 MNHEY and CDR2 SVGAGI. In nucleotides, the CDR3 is TGTGCCAGCAGAAATCTACGGGTCCGCGAGCAGTACTTC. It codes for CASRNLRVREQYF.

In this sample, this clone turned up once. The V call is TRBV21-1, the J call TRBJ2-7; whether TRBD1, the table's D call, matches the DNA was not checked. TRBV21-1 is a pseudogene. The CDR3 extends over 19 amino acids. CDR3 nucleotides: TGTGCCAGCAGCAACCGAGAATGGGGTGGGACAGGGTACACCTACGAGCAGTACTTC. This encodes CASSNREWGGTGYTYEQYF.

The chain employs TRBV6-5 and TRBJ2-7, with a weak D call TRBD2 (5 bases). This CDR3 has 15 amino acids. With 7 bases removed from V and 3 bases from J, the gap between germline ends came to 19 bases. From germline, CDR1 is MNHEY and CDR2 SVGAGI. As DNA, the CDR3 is TGTGCCAGCAAAGCCTCAGGAGGCCTTTTCTACGAGCAGTACTTC. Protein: CASKASGGLFYEQYF.

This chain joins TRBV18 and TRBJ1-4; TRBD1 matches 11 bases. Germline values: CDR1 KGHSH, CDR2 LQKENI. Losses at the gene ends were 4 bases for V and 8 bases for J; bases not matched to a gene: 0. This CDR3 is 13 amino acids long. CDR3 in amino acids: CASSRDRGEKLFF. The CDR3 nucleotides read TGTGCCAGCTCACGGGACAGGGGGGAAAAACTGTTTTTT.

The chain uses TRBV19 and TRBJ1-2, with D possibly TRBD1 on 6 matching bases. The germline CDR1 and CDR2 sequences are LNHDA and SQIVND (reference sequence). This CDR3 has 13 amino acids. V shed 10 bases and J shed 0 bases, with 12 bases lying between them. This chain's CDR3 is CATRRQANYGYTF. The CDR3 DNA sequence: TGTGCCACCCGCCGACAGGCTAACTATGGCTACACCTTC.

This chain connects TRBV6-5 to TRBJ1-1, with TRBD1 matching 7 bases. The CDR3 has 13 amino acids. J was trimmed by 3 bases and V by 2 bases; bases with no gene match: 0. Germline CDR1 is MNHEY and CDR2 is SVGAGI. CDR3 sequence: CASSYRGHTEAFF. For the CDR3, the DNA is TGTGCCAGCAGTTACAGGGGGCACACTGAAGCTTTCTTT.

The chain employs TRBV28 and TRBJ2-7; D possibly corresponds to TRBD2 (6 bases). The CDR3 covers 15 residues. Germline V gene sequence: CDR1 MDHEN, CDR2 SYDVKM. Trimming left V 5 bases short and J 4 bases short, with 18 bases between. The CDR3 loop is CASSPSPGVVYEQYF. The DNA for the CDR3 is TGTGCCAGCAGTCCCAGCCCGGGGGTGGTTTACGAGCAGTACTTC.

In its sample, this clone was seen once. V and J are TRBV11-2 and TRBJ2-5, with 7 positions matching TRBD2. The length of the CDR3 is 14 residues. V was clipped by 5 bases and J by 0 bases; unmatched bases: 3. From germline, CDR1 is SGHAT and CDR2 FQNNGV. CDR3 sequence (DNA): TGTGCCAGCAGCCCCGGACTAGACCAAGAGACCCAGTACTTC. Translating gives CASSPGLDQETQYF.

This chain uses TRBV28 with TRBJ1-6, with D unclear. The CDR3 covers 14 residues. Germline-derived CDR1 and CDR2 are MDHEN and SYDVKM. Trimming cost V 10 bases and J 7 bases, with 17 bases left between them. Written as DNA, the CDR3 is TGTGCCATCTTAAGCCGGGAATGGAATTCACCCCTCCACTTT. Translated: CAILSREWNSPLHF.

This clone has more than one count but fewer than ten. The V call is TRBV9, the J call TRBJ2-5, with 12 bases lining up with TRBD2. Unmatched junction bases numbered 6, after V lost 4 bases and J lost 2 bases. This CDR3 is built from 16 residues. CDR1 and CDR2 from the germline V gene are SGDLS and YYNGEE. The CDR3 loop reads CASSPFGTSGQETQYF. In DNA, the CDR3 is TGTGCCAGCAGCCCGTTCGGGACTAGCGGGCAAGAGACCCAGTACTTC. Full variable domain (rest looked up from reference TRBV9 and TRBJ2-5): DSGVTQTPKHLITATGQRVTLRCSPRSGDLSVYWYQQSLDQGLQFLIQYYNGEERAKGNILERFSAQQFPDLHSELNLSSLELGDSALYFCASSPFGTSGQETQYFGPGTRLLVL.

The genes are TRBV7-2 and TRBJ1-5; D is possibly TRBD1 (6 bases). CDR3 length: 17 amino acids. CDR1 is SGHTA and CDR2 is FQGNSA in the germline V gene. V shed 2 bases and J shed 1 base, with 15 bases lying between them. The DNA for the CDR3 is TGTGCCAGCAGCTTAAGTGGGGGCCCCTGGAGCAATCAGCCCCAGCATTTT. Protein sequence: CASSLSGGPWSNQPQHF.

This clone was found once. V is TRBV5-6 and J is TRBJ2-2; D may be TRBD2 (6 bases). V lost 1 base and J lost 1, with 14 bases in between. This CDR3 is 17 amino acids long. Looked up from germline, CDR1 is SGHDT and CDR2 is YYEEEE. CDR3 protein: CASSLPNWDLNTGELFF. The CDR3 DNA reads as TGTGCCAGCAGCTTGCCAAATTGGGACTTGAACACCGGGGAGCTGTTTTTT.

The CDR3 nucleotides are TGTGCCACCCGGACAGGGGGCGGTCAGCCCCAGCATTTT. It translates to CATRTGGGQPQHF. This chain uses TRBV12-3 or TRBV12-4 with TRBJ1-5, with 11 bases matching TRBD1. J gave up 6 bases and V 10 bases, and 5 bases lay outside the gene matches. This CDR3 is 13 amino acids long.

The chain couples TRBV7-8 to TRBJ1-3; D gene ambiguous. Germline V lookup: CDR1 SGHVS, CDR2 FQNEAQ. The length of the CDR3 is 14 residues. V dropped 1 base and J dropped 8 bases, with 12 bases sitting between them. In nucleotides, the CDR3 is TGTGCCAGCAGCTTAGGGAGAGGAGGCGACACCATATATTTT. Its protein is CASSLGRGGDTIYF.

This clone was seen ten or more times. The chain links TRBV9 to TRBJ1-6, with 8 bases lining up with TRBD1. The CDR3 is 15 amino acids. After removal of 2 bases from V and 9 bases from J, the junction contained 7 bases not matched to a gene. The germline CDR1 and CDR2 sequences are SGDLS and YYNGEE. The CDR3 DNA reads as TGTGCCAGCAGCGTCGGGACAGGCGGGAGTTCACCCCTCCACTTT. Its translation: CASSVGTGGSSPLHF.

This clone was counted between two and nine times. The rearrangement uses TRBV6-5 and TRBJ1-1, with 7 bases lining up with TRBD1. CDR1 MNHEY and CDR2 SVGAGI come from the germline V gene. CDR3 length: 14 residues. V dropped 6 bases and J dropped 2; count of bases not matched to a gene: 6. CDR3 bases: TGTGCCAGCAGGGGGGACAGACCAAACACTGAAGCTTTCTTT. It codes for CASRGDRPNTEAFF.

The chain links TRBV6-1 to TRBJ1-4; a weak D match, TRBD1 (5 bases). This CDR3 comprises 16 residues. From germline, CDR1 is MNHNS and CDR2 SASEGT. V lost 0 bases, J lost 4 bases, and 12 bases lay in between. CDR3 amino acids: CASSEALTGLNEKLFF. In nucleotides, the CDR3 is TGTGCCAGCAGTGAAGCATTAACAGGCCTTAATGAAAAACTGTTTTTT.

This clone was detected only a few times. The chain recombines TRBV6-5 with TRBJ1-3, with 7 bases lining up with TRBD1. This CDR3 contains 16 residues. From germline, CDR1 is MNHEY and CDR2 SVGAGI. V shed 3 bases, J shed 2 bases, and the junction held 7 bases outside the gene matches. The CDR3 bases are TGTGCCAGCAGTTATGCGGAGGGGGCTGCTGGAAACACCATATATTTT. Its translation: CASSYAEGAAGNTIYF.

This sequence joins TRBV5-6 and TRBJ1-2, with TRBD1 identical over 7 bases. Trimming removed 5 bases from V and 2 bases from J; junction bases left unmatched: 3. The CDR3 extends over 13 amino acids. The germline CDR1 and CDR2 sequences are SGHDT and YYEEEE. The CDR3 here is CASRRQGNYGYTF. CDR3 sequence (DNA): TGTGCCAGCAGAAGACAGGGAAACTATGGCTACACCTTC.

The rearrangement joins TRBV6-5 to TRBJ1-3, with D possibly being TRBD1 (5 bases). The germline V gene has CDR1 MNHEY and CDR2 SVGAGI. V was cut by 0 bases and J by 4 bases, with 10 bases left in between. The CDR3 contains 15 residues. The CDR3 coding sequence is TGTGCCAGCAGTTACTCGATAGGGGCCGGAAACACCATATATTTT. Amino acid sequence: CASSYSIGAGNTIYF.

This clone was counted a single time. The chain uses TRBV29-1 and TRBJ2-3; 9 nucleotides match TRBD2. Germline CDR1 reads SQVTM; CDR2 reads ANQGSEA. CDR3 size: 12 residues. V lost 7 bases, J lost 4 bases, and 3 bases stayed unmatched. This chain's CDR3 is CSGIAGADTQYF. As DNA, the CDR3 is TGCAGCGGAATAGCGGGGGCAGATACGCAGTATTTT.

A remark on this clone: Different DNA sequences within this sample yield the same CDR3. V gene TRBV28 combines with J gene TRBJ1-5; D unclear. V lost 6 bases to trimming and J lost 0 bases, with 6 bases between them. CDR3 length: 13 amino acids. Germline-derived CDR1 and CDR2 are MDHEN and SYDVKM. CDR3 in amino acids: CASRTYSNQPQHF. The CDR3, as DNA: TGTGCCAGCAGAACTTATAGCAATCAGCCCCAGCATTTT.

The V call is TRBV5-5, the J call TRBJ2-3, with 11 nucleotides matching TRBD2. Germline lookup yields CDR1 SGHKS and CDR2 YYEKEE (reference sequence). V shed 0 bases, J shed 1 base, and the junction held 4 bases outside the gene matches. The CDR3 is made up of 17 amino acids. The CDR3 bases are TGTGCCAGCAGCTTGGTCCTACTAGCGGGAGGCACAGATACGCAGTATTTT. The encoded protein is CASSLVLLAGGTDTQYF.

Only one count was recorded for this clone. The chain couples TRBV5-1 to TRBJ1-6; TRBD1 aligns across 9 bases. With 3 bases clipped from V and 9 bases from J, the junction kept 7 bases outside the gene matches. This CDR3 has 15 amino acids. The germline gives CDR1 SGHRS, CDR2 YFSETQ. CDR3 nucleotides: TGCGCCAGCAGCTCGGGACAGGGAGGTACTTCACCCCTCCACTTT. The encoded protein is CASSSGQGGTSPLHF.

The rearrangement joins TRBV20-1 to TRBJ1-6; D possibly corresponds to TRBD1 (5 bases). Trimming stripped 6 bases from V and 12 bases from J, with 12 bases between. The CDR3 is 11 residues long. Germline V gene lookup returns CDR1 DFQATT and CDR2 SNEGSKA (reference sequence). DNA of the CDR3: TGCAGTGCCCCGACCCAGGGACCCCTCCACTTT. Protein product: CSAPTQGPLHF.

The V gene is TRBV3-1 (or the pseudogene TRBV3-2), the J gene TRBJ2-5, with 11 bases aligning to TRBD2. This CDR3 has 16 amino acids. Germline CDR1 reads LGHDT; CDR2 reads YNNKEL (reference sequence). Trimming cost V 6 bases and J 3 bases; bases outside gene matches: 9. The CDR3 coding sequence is TGTGCCAGCAGTTATAGCGGGGGGGCCGGAAAAGAGACCCAGTACTTC. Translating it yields CASSYSGGAGKETQYF.

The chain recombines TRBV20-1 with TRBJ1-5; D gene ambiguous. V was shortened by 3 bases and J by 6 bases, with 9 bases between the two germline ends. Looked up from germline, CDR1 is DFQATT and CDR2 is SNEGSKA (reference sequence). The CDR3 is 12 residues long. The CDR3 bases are TGCAGTGCTAGTGCTTGGGCTCAGCCCCAGCATTTT. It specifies CSASAWAQPQHF.

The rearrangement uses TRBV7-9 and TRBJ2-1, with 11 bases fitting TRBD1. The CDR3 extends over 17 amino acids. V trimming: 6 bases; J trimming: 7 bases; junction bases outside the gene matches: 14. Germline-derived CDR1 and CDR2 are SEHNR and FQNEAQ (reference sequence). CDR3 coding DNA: TGTGCCAGCAGACCTCCATTCCGGGACAGGGGGAGGAATGAGCAGTTCTTC. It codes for CASRPPFRDRGRNEQFF.

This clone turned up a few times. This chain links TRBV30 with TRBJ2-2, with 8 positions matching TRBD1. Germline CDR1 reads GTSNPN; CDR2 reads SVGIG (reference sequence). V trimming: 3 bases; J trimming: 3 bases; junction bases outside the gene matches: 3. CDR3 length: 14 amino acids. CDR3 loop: CAWRTGGYTGELFF. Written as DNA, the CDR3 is TGTGCCTGGAGAACAGGGGGGTACACCGGGGAGCTGTTTTTT. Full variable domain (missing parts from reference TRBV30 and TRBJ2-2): SQTIHQWPATLVQPVGSPLSLECTVEGTSNPNLYWYRQAAGRGLQLLFYSVGIGQISSEVPQNLSASRPQDRQFILSSKKLLLSDSGFYLCAWRTGGYTGELFFGEGSRLTVL.

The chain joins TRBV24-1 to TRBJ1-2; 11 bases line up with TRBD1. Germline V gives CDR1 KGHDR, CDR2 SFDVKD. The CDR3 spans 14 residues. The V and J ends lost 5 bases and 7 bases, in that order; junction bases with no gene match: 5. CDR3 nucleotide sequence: TGTGCCACCAGTGCAGGACAGGGGGCGTCTGGCTACACCTTC. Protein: CATSAGQGASGYTF.

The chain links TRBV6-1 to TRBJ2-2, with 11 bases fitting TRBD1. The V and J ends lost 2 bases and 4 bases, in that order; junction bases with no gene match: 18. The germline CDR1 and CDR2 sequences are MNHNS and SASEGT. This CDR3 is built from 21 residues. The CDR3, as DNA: TGTGCCAGCAGTGAAAACTTTATTGCAGGGGACAGGGGGTTCGGCACCGGGGAGCTGTTTTTT. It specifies CASSENFIAGDRGFGTGELFF.